Sequencing of this TCR beta chain was carried out in a study of PD-1 blockade in mismatch repair-deficient tumors (dated by TCRdb to about 2017). Broadly, across the study: Between late 2013 and September 2016, the trial enrolled 86 consecutive patients with more than 10 mismatch repair-deficient cancer types, every one of whom had been previously treated and was progressing. Tumor-associated T cell clones in the peripheral blood of patients responding to PD-1 blockade were tracked using deep sequencing of TCR CDR3 regions.

In regard to this clone: Its specific antigen is unknown. The record has no base qualities; no much larger clone is one base away.

Trimming removed 0 bases from V and 0 bases from J, leaving 9 bases between the germline ends. The germline V gene (reference sequence) yields LNHDA for CDR1 and SQIVND for CDR2. The CDR3 has 16 amino acids, counting the end cysteine and phenylalanine. The kept DNA is CDR3 alone, 48 bases in frame from the first base. What the work shows at the level of the full study, not this receptor alone: Rapid expansion after pembrolizumab followed by contraction, generally before radiologic responses, was shown by tumor-resident clones, which were often undetectable in blood before treatment.

The library was built by means of the immunoSEQ multiplex PCR assay. Held by TCRdb, this immuneACCESS table contains in-frame sequences only and omits some clones. Under half of the omission traces to an unresolved V gene where checked; the cause of the rest is unknown. The sample table lists around 100,000 clones, about 74% of them with a count of one. Roughly 4.5% of the sample rests with the top ten. For each enrolled patient, mismatch repair deficiency was established using either polymerase chain reaction or immunohistochemistry. TCR sequencing was carried out for a few patients who responded to pembrolizumab therapy. In the phase II trial, pembrolizumab PD-1 blockade was tested prospectively in advanced mismatch repair-deficient cancers, no matter which tissue of origin the cancers came from. Peripheral blood T cell samples were serially collected before and at multiple times after PD-1 blockade was started. Blood sampling times were expressed in weeks after the first pembrolizumab dose.

The clonotype was recovered from an adult with mismatch repair-deficient cancer. The rearrangement combines TRBV19 with TRBJ1-5, with a tentative D gene TRBD1 over 5 matching bases. Sample: peripheral blood, taken 60 to 65 weeks after starting pembrolizumab. The nucleotide sequence is TGTGCCAGTAGTATAGAAGGGACGGTTAGCAATCAGCCCCAGCATTTT. Its translation reads: CASSIEGTVSNQPQHF.